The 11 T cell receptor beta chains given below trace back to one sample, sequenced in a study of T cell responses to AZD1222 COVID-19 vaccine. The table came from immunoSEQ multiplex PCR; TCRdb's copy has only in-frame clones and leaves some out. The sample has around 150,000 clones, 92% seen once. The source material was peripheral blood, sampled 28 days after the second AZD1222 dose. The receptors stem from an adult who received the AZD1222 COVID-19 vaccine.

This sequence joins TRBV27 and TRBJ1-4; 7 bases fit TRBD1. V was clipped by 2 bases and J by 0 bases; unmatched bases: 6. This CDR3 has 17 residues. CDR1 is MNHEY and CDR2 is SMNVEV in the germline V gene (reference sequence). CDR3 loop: CASSLIGGLATNEKLFF. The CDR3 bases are TGTGCCAGCAGTTTAATAGGGGGCCTTGCAACTAATGAAAAACTGTTTTTT.

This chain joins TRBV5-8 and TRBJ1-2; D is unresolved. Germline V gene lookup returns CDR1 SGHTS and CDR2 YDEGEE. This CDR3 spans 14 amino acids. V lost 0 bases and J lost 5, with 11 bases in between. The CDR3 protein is CASSLGATRYGYTF. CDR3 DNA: TGTGCCAGCAGCTTGGGGGCAACTCGGTATGGCTACACCTTC. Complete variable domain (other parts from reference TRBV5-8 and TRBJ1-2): EAGVTQSPTHLIKTRGQQATLRCSPISGHTSVYWYQQALGLGLQFLLWYDEGEERNRGNFPPRFSGRQFPNYSSELNVNALELEDSALYLCASSLGATRYGYTFGSGTRLTVV.

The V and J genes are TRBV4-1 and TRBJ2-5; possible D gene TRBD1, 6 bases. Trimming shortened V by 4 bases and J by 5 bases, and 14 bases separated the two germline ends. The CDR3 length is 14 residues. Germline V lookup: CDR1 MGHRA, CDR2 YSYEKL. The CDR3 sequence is CASSRTRGGETQYF. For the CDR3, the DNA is TGCGCCAGCAGCCGGACCAGGGGTGGGGAGACCCAGTACTTC.

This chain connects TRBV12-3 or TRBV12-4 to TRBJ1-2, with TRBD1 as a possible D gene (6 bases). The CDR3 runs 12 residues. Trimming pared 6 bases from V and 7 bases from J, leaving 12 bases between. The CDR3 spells CASSPGTSGYTF. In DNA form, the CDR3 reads TGTGCCAGCAGCCCAGGGACAAGTGGCTACACCTTC.

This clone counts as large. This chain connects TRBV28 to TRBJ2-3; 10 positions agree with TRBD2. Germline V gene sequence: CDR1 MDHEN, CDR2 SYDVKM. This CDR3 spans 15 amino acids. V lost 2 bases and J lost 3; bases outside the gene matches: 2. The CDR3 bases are TGTGCCAGCAGTTTACTAGCGGGAGAAACAGATACGCAGTATTTT. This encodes CASSLLAGETDTQYF.

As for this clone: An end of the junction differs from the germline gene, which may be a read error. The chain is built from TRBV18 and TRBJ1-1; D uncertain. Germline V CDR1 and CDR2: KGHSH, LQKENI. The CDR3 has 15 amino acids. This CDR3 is CASSPQGIVDTEAFF. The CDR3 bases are TGTGCCAGCTCGCCACAAGGGATTGTCGACACTGAAGCTTTCTTT.

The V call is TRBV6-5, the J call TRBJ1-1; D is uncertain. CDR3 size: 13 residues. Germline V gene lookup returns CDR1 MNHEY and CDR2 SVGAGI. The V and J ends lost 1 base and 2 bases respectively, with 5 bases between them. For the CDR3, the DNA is TGTGCCAGCAGTTACTTCGGTAACACTGAAGCTTTCTTT. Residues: CASSYFGNTEAFF.

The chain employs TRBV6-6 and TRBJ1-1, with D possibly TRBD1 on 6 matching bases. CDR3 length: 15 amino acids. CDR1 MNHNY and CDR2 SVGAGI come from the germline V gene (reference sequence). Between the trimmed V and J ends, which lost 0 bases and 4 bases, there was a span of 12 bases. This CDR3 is CASSYSSRGGTEAFF. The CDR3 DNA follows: TGTGCCAGCAGTTACTCGAGCAGGGGAGGCACTGAAGCTTTCTTT.

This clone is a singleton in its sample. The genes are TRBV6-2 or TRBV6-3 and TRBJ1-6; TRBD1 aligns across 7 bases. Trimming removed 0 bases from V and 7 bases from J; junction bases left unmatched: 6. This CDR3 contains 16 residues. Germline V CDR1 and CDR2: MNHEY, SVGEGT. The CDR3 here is CASSYSIAQGNSPLHF. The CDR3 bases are TGTGCCAGCAGTTACTCGATCGCACAGGGGAATTCACCCCTCCACTTT.

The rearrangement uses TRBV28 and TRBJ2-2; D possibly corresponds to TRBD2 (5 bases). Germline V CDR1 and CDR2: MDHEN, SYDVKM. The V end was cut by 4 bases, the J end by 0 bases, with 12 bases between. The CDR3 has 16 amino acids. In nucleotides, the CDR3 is TGTGCCAGCAGTTCCCCTAGCTATACGAACACCGGGGAGCTGTTTTTT. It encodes CASSSPSYTNTGELFF.

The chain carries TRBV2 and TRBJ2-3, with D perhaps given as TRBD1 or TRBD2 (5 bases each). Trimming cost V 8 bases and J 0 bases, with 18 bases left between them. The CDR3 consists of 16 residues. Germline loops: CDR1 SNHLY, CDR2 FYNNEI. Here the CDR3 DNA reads TGTGCCAGCCTCCCCTCGGGACGGTCAAGCACAGATACGCAGTATTTT. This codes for CASLPSGRSSTDTQYF.